This T cell receptor (beta chain) derives from a study of blood T cell repertoires in COVID-19. Study overall: COVID-19 samples from acute and convalescent phases originated in the United States, Italy and Spain. The cDNA or gDNA used as material had been derived from T cells, B-cell-depleted T cells, or PBMCs.

The CDR3 contains 14 residues. Looked up from germline, CDR1 is SGHTA and CDR2 is FQGNSA. V lost 1 base and J 8 bases, leaving 14 bases between the germline ends. Repertoires were generated with immunoSEQ multiplex PCR, while TCRdb's copy carries only in-frame clones and drops some. The sample records approximately 200,000 clones, about 80% being singletons. This clone was observed a few times. The clonotype comes from an older woman with acute or convalescent COVID-19. This chain connects TRBV7-2 to TRBJ1-2; a possible D gene is TRBD1 (5 bases). Specimen: peripheral blood. The CDR3 sequence is CASSLGSQGGGYTF. CDR3 DNA: TGTGCCAGCAGCTTAGGGTCGCAGGGAGGGGGCTACACCTTC. The full variable domain, rest sourced from reference TRBV7-2 and TRBJ1-2, is GAGVSQSPSNKVTEKGKDVELRCDPISGHTALYWYRQSLGQGLEFLIYFQGNSAPDKSGLPSDRFSAERTGGSVSTLTIQRTQQEDSAVYLCASSLGSQGGGYTFGSGTRLTVV.